This T cell receptor (beta chain) was recovered during a study of T cells in Graves' hyperthyroidism and ophthalmopathy. Across the whole study: Peripheral blood was acquired at first diagnosis, ahead of any therapy whatsoever.

An approximately 10 ml volume of fresh peripheral blood provided the PBMCs. Amplification yielded TCR beta CDR3 regions, with RNA transcripts as the source. HTBI primers were employed in a first-round RT-PCR of the TCR CDR3. TCRdb reprocessed the multiplex PCR reads with MiXCR, giving one entry per CDR3 protein. The table lists some 490,000 distinct CDR3 sequences, approximately 16% of them singletons. Trimming took 6 bases from V and 0 from J, leaving 15 bases between them. The CDR3 extends over 16 amino acids. Germline CDR1 reads MDHEN; CDR2 reads SYDVKM. Findings of the study overall: Among thyroid clonotypes expanded above 0.001, most also appeared in blood.

This clonotype was seen at least ten times. Its antigen is not identified. Sequenced material: blood. The sequence derives from a woman aged 25 to 39 with Graves' ophthalmopathy. V gene TRBV28 combines with J gene TRBJ2-4; D may be TRBD1 (6 bases). CDR3 nucleotides: TGTGCCAGCAGCCTCGGACAGAGCAGAGCCAAAAACATTCAGTACTTC. Residues: CASSLGQSRAKNIQYF.